This T cell receptor (beta chain) was sequenced during a study of CD8+CD57+ T cells in acquired aplastic anemia. Overall study findings and caveats: No significant patient-versus-control difference appeared in CD8+ Simpson's diversity. Patients and controls shared approximately 30 CD8+ CDR3 sequences, highly expressed in patients.

A word on this clonotype: The target antigen is unknown.

Genomic DNA, serving as template, underwent TCR beta VDJ and CDR3 profiling. Each CDR3 protein is one row after TCRdb ran MiXCR on the reads. The sample holds 90,000 to 130,000 distinct CDR3 sequences, less than 65% seen once. V lost 9 bases to trimming and J lost 4 bases, with 13 bases between them. The CDR3 has 12 amino acids. The germline CDR1 and CDR2 sequences are LNHDA and SQIVND (reference sequence). The origin of this receptor is a human donor in good health, serving as a control. Sequencing used sorted CD4+, CD8+, or CD8+CD57+ T cells (not recorded which) from PBMCs. The chain couples TRBV19 to TRBJ2-7, with D perhaps matching TRBD1 or TRBD2 (5 bases each). In DNA form, the CDR3 reads TGTGCCAGCAGTTGGGGACCTTACGAGCAGTACTTC. It yields the protein CASSWGPYEQYF.